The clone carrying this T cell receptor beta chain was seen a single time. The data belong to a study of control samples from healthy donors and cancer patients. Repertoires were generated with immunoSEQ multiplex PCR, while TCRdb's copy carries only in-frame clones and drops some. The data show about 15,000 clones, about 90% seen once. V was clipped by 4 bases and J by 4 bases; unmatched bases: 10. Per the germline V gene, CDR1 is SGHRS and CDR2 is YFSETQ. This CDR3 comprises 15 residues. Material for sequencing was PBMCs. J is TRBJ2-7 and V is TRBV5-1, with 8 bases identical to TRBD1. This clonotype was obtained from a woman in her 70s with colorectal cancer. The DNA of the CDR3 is TGCGCCAGCAGCCCCGGACAGGGAATAACGTACGAGCAGTACTTC. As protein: CASSPGQGITYEQYF.